These T cell receptor beta chains were read from a single sample in a study of regulatory T cells in long-lasting Graves disease. Each CDR3 protein gets one entry after TCRdb re-called the multiplex PCR reads with MiXCR. The sample holds about 420,000 distinct CDR3 sequences, about 25% seen once. Specimen: peripheral blood mononuclear cells (PBMCs), collected when the disease was refractory, from a patient treated with antithyroid drugs. These receptors were obtained from a female donor with Graves disease. Each CDR3 is given with its conserved first and last residue. D genes are given only for firm matches. Size tells how often a clone was seen (once, few, many) or the class of an expanded clone, and some rows leave it out.

j_gene: TRBJ1-4
abundance: few
v_gene: TRBV30
d_gene: NA
CDR3nt: TGTGCCTGGACTCCAAGCCGCACCAGGTATAATGAAAAACTGTTTTTT
CDR3aa: CAWTPSRTRYNEKLFF

j_gene: TRBJ1-4
abundance: many
v_gene: TRBV7-2
d_gene: NA
CDR3nt: TGTGCCAGCAGCTTAGGAGGGTCTAATGAAAAACTGTTTTTT
CDR3aa: CASSLGGSNEKLFF

j_gene: TRBJ1-1
abundance: few
v_gene: TRBV4-3
d_gene: NA
CDR3nt: TGCGCCAGCAGCCAAGAGGGGGACCTGAACACTGAAGCTTTCTTT
CDR3aa: CASSQEGDLNTEAFF

j_gene: TRBJ2-5
abundance: many
v_gene: TRBV15
d_gene: NA
CDR3nt: TGTGCCACCAGCAGAGTTCGCAGGTCAAAAGAGACCCAGTACTTC
CDR3aa: CATSRVRRSKETQYF

j_gene: TRBJ1-1
abundance: few
v_gene: TRBV19
d_gene: NA
CDR3nt: TGTGCCAGTAGATTGGGACCCACGAACACTGAAGCTTTCTTT
CDR3aa: CASRLGPTNTEAFF

j_gene: TRBJ2-7
abundance: many
v_gene: TRBV12-3/TRBV12-4
d_gene: NA
CDR3nt: TGTGCCAGCAGCAACAACTTTACCCCGGGACGCTCGCCCTACGAGCAGTACTTC
CDR3aa: CASSNNFTPGRSPYEQYF

j_gene: TRBJ1-5
abundance: many
v_gene: TRBV28
d_gene: NA
CDR3nt: TGTGCCAGCAGTCCGCGAGTCGGGCAGGGTCTCCATCAGCCCCAGCATTTT
CDR3aa: CASSPRVGQGLHQPQHF

j_gene: TRBJ1-1
abundance: NA
v_gene: TRBV7-9
d_gene: NA
CDR3nt: TGTGCCAGCTCTAGGGGGATTGAAGCTTTCTTT
CDR3aa: CASSRGIEAFF

j_gene: TRBJ2-7
abundance: NA
v_gene: TRBV7-2
d_gene: NA
CDR3nt: TGTGCCAGCAGCTTAGGCCCCAGGGCAACCTACGAGCAGTACTTC
CDR3aa: CASSLGPRATYEQYF

j_gene: TRBJ2-7
abundance: NA
v_gene: TRBV6-2/TRBV6-3
d_gene: NA
CDR3nt: TGTGCCAGCTCCCCCCACCGTGGGACCCTCGTAGGCGAGCAGTACTTC
CDR3aa: CASSPHRGTLVGEQYF

j_gene: TRBJ1-2
abundance: few
v_gene: TRBV20-1
d_gene: NA
CDR3nt: TGCAGTGCCACGGACACTGGCTATGGCTACACCTTC
CDR3aa: CSATDTGYGYTF

j_gene: TRBJ2-2
abundance: once
v_gene: TRBV7-7
d_gene: NA
CDR3nt: TGTGCTAGCAGCTACGGGGCCACCGGGGAGCTGTTTTTT
CDR3aa: CASSYGATGELFF

j_gene: TRBJ1-5
abundance: NA
v_gene: TRBV15
d_gene: NA
CDR3nt: TGTGCCACCAGCAGAGCCGCGGGAGGCAATCAGCCCCAGCATTTT
CDR3aa: CATSRAAGGNQPQHF

j_gene: TRBJ2-7
abundance: NA
v_gene: TRBV27
d_gene: TRBD2
CDR3nt: TGTGCCAGCAGTTCACACCGACTAGCGGGTTCCCCCGGCGAGCAGTACTTC
CDR3aa: CASSSHRLAGSPGEQYF

j_gene: TRBJ2-7
abundance: NA
v_gene: TRBV20-1
d_gene: NA
CDR3nt: TGCAGTGCTAGGGGCCTCGAGGTCTACGAGCAGTACTTC
CDR3aa: CSARGLEVYEQYF

j_gene: TRBJ1-2
abundance: NA
v_gene: TRBV6-1
d_gene: NA
CDR3nt: TGTGCCAGCATAGCGGGCTTGGTCACCTTC
CDR3aa: CASIAGLVTF

j_gene: TRBJ2-5
abundance: few
v_gene: TRBV20-1
d_gene: NA
CDR3nt: TGCAGTGCTACCGCCACGGGGGAGCCAAGGGAGACCCAGTACTTC
CDR3aa: CSATATGEPRETQYF

j_gene: TRBJ2-7
abundance: many
v_gene: TRBV11-2
d_gene: NA
CDR3nt: TGTGCCAGCAGCTTAGTCTACGAGCAGTACTTC
CDR3aa: CASSLVYEQYF

j_gene: TRBJ2-5
abundance: many
v_gene: TRBV5-5
d_gene: TRBD1
CDR3nt: TGTGCCAGCAGCGGCCAGGGGGCCCAGGGAGAGACCCAGTACTTC
CDR3aa: CASSGQGAQGETQYF

j_gene: TRBJ1-5
abundance: many
v_gene: TRBV2
d_gene: TRBD1
CDR3nt: TGTGCCAGCAGAAAGGACAGGGACGACAATCAGCCCCAGCATTTT
CDR3aa: CASRKDRDDNQPQHF

j_gene: TRBJ2-7
abundance: NA
v_gene: TRBV5-1
d_gene: NA
CDR3nt: TGCGCCAGCAGCTTGGAAGGGAGCGACGAGCAGTACTTC
CDR3aa: CASSLEGSDEQYF

j_gene: TRBJ2-5
abundance: few
v_gene: TRBV29-1
d_gene: TRBD2
CDR3nt: TGCAGCGTTGTAGGCGGGAGTGAGACCCAGTACTTC
CDR3aa: CSVVGGSETQYF

j_gene: TRBJ1-4
abundance: NA
v_gene: TRBV30
d_gene: TRBD1
CDR3nt: TGTGCCTGGAGAAAAGGGGCAGGGGGGGAAAAACTGTTTTTT
CDR3aa: CAWRKGAGGEKLFF

j_gene: TRBJ1-5
abundance: few
v_gene: TRBV30
d_gene: NA
CDR3nt: TGTGCCTGGAGCCCTATGGGGTTGAATCAGCCCCAGCATTTT
CDR3aa: CAWSPMGLNQPQHF

j_gene: TRBJ1-1
abundance: NA
v_gene: TRBV30
d_gene: NA
CDR3nt: TGTGCCTGGAGCGAAGCTTTCTTT
CDR3aa: CAWSEAFF

j_gene: TRBJ1-5
abundance: NA
v_gene: TRBV29-1
d_gene: NA
CDR3nt: TGCAGCGCTCCTACCAAGGGGGGCGTACACTATAGCAATCAGCCCCAGCATTTT
CDR3aa: CSAPTKGGVHYSNQPQHF

j_gene: TRBJ2-7
abundance: many
v_gene: TRBV29-1
d_gene: NA
CDR3nt: TGCAGCGTTGAAGCTATTTCGGGAGCTTCCTACGAGCAGTACTTC
CDR3aa: CSVEAISGASYEQYF

j_gene: TRBJ2-7
abundance: NA
v_gene: TRBV2
d_gene: TRBD2
CDR3nt: TGTGCCAGCAGTGACCTCCCTAGCGGGATAGTCTACGAGCAGTACTTC
CDR3aa: CASSDLPSGIVYEQYF

j_gene: TRBJ2-2
abundance: NA
v_gene: TRBV12-3/TRBV12-4
d_gene: NA
CDR3nt: TGTGCCAGCAGAATTAACAGGGCCGGGGAGCTGTTTTTT
CDR3aa: CASRINRAGELFF

j_gene: TRBJ1-1
abundance: few
v_gene: TRBV9
d_gene: NA
CDR3nt: TGTGCCAGCAGCCCAACTTTAACCGTGACAGCGATGAACACTGAAGCTTTCTTT
CDR3aa: CASSPTLTVTAMNTEAFF

j_gene: TRBJ1-4
abundance: few
v_gene: TRBV6-2/TRBV6-3
d_gene: NA
CDR3nt: TGTGCCAGCAGTTACACCGTAATTGAAGCAACTAATGAAAAACTGTTTTTT
CDR3aa: CASSYTVIEATNEKLFF

j_gene: TRBJ1-1
abundance: many
v_gene: TRBV28
d_gene: TRBD1
CDR3nt: TGTGCCAGCATCGACGACAGGGGGGCCACTGAAGCTTTCTTT
CDR3aa: CASIDDRGATEAFF

j_gene: TRBJ1-2
abundance: NA
v_gene: TRBV29-1
d_gene: NA
CDR3nt: TGCAGCGTCCCCGAGGGGGTTTCAGCTAACTATGGCTACACCTTC
CDR3aa: CSVPEGVSANYGYTF

j_gene: TRBJ2-1
abundance: NA
v_gene: TRBV2
d_gene: NA
CDR3nt: TGTGCCAGCAGCACCGAGCGGAAGGCCAATGAGCAGTTCTTC
CDR3aa: CASSTERKANEQFF

j_gene: TRBJ2-3
abundance: once
v_gene: TRBV2
d_gene: NA
CDR3nt: TGTGCCAGCAGTGAAGGGGGGACCAGCACAGATACGCAGTATTTT
CDR3aa: CASSEGGTSTDTQYF

j_gene: TRBJ2-4
abundance: NA
v_gene: TRBV5-6
d_gene: TRBD1
CDR3nt: TGTGCCAGCAGCTTGTTTACAGGGGGCGCCGAAAACATTCAGTACTTC
CDR3aa: CASSLFTGGAENIQYF

j_gene: TRBJ2-7
abundance: few
v_gene: TRBV7-9
d_gene: NA
CDR3nt: TGTGCCAGCAGCAGTAGACAGGTCTACGAGCAGTACTTC
CDR3aa: CASSSRQVYEQYF